This T cell receptor (beta chain) was captured in a study of CD8 T cells in Susac syndrome. Whole-study results and caveats: Among people with Susac, CD8+ clonal expansion was greatest in TEMRA cells and active patients.

Negative isolation was used for CD8+ and CD4+ T cells and FACS enrichment for TEMRA cells. The CDR3 runs to 15 residues. The V end lost 2 bases, the J end lost 5 bases, and 12 bases lay between the germline ends. In germline, CDR1 is MNHEY, CDR2 SVGAGI. In regard to this clonotype: Its target is unknown.

The RNA, roughly 0.5 to 1 ug, was put through reverse transcription using random hexamers. Amplification of TCR beta CDR3 across 54 Vbeta and 13 Jbeta was performed with immunoSEQ multiplex PCR. TCRdb re-analysed the immunoSEQ multiplex PCR reads in MiXCR, keeping a single row per CDR3 protein. In the table there are about 130,000 distinct CDR3 sequences, around 94% of which are singletons. This rearrangement joins TRBV6-5 to TRBJ2-2, with no clear D. This receptor was identified in a human donor with Susac syndrome. The sequencing sample was made of CD8+ T cells from PBMCs. DNA for the CDR3: TGTGCCAGCAGTTACCTGGGCCGACAAACCGGGGAGCTGTTTTTT. It codes for CASSYLGRQTGELFF.